Below, 17 T cell receptor beta chains from the same sample are listed, as sequenced in a study of T cells after yellow fever vaccination. MiXCR was run by TCRdb on the 5' RACE reads, yielding one entry per CDR3 protein. The table shows about 300,000 distinct CDR3 sequences, with around 6.8% occurring only once. Here the sequenced sample was PBMCs, taken about 41 days after the first yellow fever vaccination. All receptors come from a young man who received the YFV17D yellow fever vaccine.

The chain carries TRBV14 and TRBJ2-3; D uncertain. CDR1 is SGHDN, CDR2 FVKESK, per germline. The CDR3 length is 14 residues. V lost 5 bases, J lost 5 bases, and 14 bases lay in between. CDR3 residues: CASSAVPAGDTQYF. As DNA, the CDR3 is TGTGCCAGCAGCGCGGTACCAGCAGGAGATACGCAGTATTTT.

The sample holds a few counts of this clonotype. The V and J genes are TRBV28 and TRBJ2-1; no clear D. V dropped 3 bases and J dropped 5 bases, with 11 bases sitting between them. CDR1 and CDR2 from the germline V gene are MDHEN and SYDVKM. CDR3 length: 14 amino acids. CDR3 sequence: CASSLSWPNNEQFF. As DNA, the CDR3 is TGTGCCAGCAGTTTGTCGTGGCCAAACAATGAGCAGTTCTTC. Based on the CDR3 plus reference TRBV28 and TRBJ2-1, the full variable domain is DVKVTQSSRYLVKRTGEKVFLECVQDMDHENMFWYRQDPGLGLRLIYFSYDVKMKEKGDIPEGYSVSREKKERFSLILESASTNQTSMYLCASSLSWPNNEQFFGPGTRLTVL.

The sample holds a few counts of this clonotype. CDR3 DNA: TGCGCCAGCAGCCAAGAATGGGACAGGCCCTCTGGAAACACCATATATTTT. This sequence encodes CASSQEWDRPSGNTIYF. This chain joins TRBV4-3 and TRBJ1-3, with TRBD1 identical over 8 bases. Germline loops: CDR1 LGHNA, CDR2 YSLEER. The CDR3 has 17 residues. V trimming: 0 bases; J trimming: 0 bases; junction bases outside the gene matches: 4.

The chain uses TRBV6-1 and TRBJ1-4; D gene uncertain. The CDR3 runs 13 residues. Germline loops: CDR1 MNHNS, CDR2 SASEGT. The V end was cut by 4 bases, the J end by 7 bases, with 10 bases between. The CDR3 coding sequence is TGTGCCAGCAGTGGAAGATCGTTTGAAAAACTGTTTTTT. Protein sequence: CASSGRSFEKLFF.

The V and J genes are TRBV5-1 and TRBJ1-2; 9 bases are shared with TRBD1. The J segment lost 6 bases and the V segment lost 5 bases, leaving 8 bases of the junction unmatched. Germline V gene sequence: CDR1 SGHRS, CDR2 YFSETQ. The CDR3 has 14 amino acids. CDR3 sequence reads: CASSRGQGRHGYTF. DNA for the CDR3: TGCGCCAGCAGTCGCGGACAGGGGAGACATGGCTACACCTTC.

The chain couples TRBV6-1 to TRBJ1-2; unclear D gene. Per germline, CDR1 MNHNS and CDR2 SASEGT. This CDR3 has 13 amino acids. Trimming removed 5 bases from V and 4 bases from J, with 11 bases in between. CDR3 loop: CASSRSRLYGYTF. CDR3 in DNA: TGTGCCAGCAGTCGGTCCCGTCTCTATGGCTACACCTTC.

This clonotype was picked up a small number of times. The rearrangement links TRBV7-2 to TRBJ2-5; no firm D call. This CDR3 has 13 residues. V lost 1 base to trimming and J lost 3 bases, with 6 bases between them. The germline V gene has CDR1 SGHTA and CDR2 FQGNSA. CDR3 nucleotide sequence: TGTGCCAGCAGCTTAGTAAGGAAAGAGACCCAGTACTTC. Protein sequence: CASSLVRKETQYF.

In its sample, this clonotype was seen a few times. This chain joins TRBV5-1 and TRBJ1-1, with a possible D match to TRBD1 (5 bases). Trimming pared 0 bases from V and 4 bases from J, leaving 10 bases between. Germline lookup yields CDR1 SGHRS and CDR2 YFSETQ. The CDR3 has 14 residues. The CDR3 spells CASSLDGTGTEAFF. The CDR3 coding sequence is TGCGCCAGCAGCTTGGATGGGACGGGCACTGAAGCTTTCTTT.

This clonotype came up a few times. This chain's CDR3 is CASIPGGVTNQETQYF. CDR3 coding DNA: TGCGCCAGCATCCCGGGGGGGGTGACAAACCAAGAGACCCAGTACTTC. The chain recombines TRBV5-1 with TRBJ2-5; 8 bases fit TRBD2. Germline CDR1 reads SGHRS; CDR2 reads YFSETQ. The CDR3 runs to 16 residues. With V trimmed by 6 bases and J by 0 bases, 10 bases remained unmatched. Looking up the rest from reference TRBV5-1 and TRBJ2-5 gives the full variable domain: KAGVTQTPRYLIKTRGQQVTLSCSPISGHRSVSWYQQTPGQGLQFLFEYFSETQRNKGNFPGRFSGRQFSNSRSEMNVSTLELGDSALYLCASIPGGVTNQETQYFGPGTRLLVL.

This clonotype was seen at least ten times. The V and J genes are TRBV7-6 and TRBJ1-4; no clear D gene. This CDR3 contains 14 residues. Germline CDR1 is SGHVS and CDR2 is FNYEAQ. Between the trimmed V and J ends, which lost 6 bases and 4 bases, there was a span of 12 bases. The CDR3 DNA reads as TGTGCCAGCAGTGAAGGGAGCAATAATGAAAAACTGTTTTTT. Protein sequence: CASSEGSNNEKLFF.

There are a few counts of this clonotype. The rearrangement links TRBV25-1 to TRBJ2-5, with unresolved D. The CDR3 is made up of 14 amino acids. The V end lost 1 base, the J end lost 5 bases, and 11 bases lay between the germline ends. Germline CDR1 MGHDK, CDR2 SYGVNS. CDR3 region: CASSEWLGRETQYF. The CDR3 DNA is TGTGCCAGCAGTGAATGGTTAGGGCGGGAGACCCAGTACTTC.

This clonotype was found a few times. The rearrangement uses TRBV9 and TRBJ1-1, with TRBD1 matching over 7 bases. V shed 2 bases, J shed 2 bases, and the junction held 9 bases outside the gene matches. The CDR3 has 16 residues. Germline CDR1 and CDR2: SGDLS and YYNGEE. The CDR3 region has the DNA TGTGCCAGCAGCGTCAGGGGGGGGGGACACAACACTGAAGCTTTCTTT. Protein: CASSVRGGGHNTEAFF.

This clonotype was picked up a small number of times. The genes are TRBV6-4 and TRBJ1-5; 10 bases agree with TRBD1. This CDR3 is 15 amino acids long. The V gene end was trimmed by 3 bases and the J gene end by 2 bases; junction bases not matched to a gene: 1. Germline-derived CDR1 and CDR2 are MRHNA and SNTAGT. CDR3 sequence: CASSEGTGGNQPQHF. The CDR3 DNA is TGTGCCAGCAGTGAAGGGACAGGGGGCAATCAGCCCCAGCATTTT.

A few counts support this clonotype. The chain recombines TRBV4-3 with TRBJ2-1; D remains ambiguous. Germline lookup yields CDR1 LGHNA and CDR2 YSLEER. This CDR3 is built from 19 residues. Trimming removed 0 bases from V and 10 bases from J, with 28 bases in between. CDR3 sequence reads: CASSQDSFFTAKSLGEQFF. In nucleotides, the CDR3 is TGCGCCAGCAGCCAAGATTCTTTCTTTACAGCAAAGTCCCTCGGAGAGCAGTTCTTC.

This clonotype was recorded a few times. The rearrangement uses TRBV5-1 and TRBJ2-6; D gene uncertain. Germline V gene lookup returns CDR1 SGHRS and CDR2 YFSETQ. Trimming pared 4 bases from V and 0 bases from J, leaving 11 bases between. CDR3 length equals 16 residues. CDR3 residues: CASSTAAFSGANVLTF. For the CDR3, the DNA is TGCGCCAGCAGCACCGCGGCGTTCTCTGGGGCCAACGTCCTGACTTTC. The full variable domain, with the rest looked up from reference TRBV5-1 and TRBJ2-6, is KAGVTQTPRYLIKTRGQQVTLSCSPISGHRSVSWYQQTPGQGLQFLFEYFSETQRNKGNFPGRFSGRQFSNSRSEMNVSTLELGDSALYLCASSTAAFSGANVLTFGAGSRLTVL.

This clonotype was found many times. The chain joins TRBV7-3 to TRBJ2-7; tentatively, D is TRBD1 (5 bases). The CDR3 length is 14 residues. The V end lost 2 bases, the J end lost 4 bases, and 12 bases lay between the germline ends. Germline loops: CDR1 SGHTA, CDR2 FQGTGA. The CDR3: CASSLGAGAYEQYF. The CDR3 nucleotides read TGTGCCAGCAGCTTAGGGGCAGGCGCGTACGAGCAGTACTTC.

This clonotype has more than one count but fewer than ten. This chain links TRBV9 with TRBJ2-6; 11 bases match TRBD1. V lost 4 bases, J lost 2 bases, and 8 bases stayed unmatched. Germline CDR1 reads SGDLS; CDR2 reads YYNGEE. The CDR3 sequence is 18 residues long. The CDR3 reads CASSPSGQGAAGANVLTF. Written as DNA, the CDR3 is TGTGCCAGCAGCCCAAGTGGACAGGGGGCTGCTGGGGCCAACGTCCTGACTTTC.